Presented here are 5 T cell receptor beta chains from one specimen sequenced in a study of cytomegalovirus exposure and HLA in healthy donors. The repertoire was sequenced with immunoSEQ multiplex PCR; TCRdb's copy has only in-frame clones and lacks some. The data hold approximately 180,000 clones, with approximately 87% observed a single time. Sequences were obtained from PBMCs. The receptors were gathered from a woman in her twenties or thirties in good health and CMV-seronegative.

This clone showed up just a few times. This rearrangement joins TRBV4-1 to TRBJ1-2, with 7 bases identical to TRBD1. The CDR3 spans 15 residues. Germline-derived CDR1 and CDR2 are MGHRA and YSYEKL. V was clipped by 4 bases and J by 4 bases; unmatched bases: 9. The CDR3 region is CASSRQGELVYGYTF. The CDR3 nucleotides are TGCGCCAGCAGCCGACAGGGCGAGCTGGTCTATGGCTACACCTTC.

V usage is TRBV4-3 and J usage is TRBJ1-4, with a tentative D call TRBD1 (5 bases). The CDR3 length is 14 residues. Trimming took 4 bases from V and 8 from J, leaving 14 bases between them. Germline CDR1 is LGHNA and CDR2 is YSLEER. The CDR3 DNA sequence: TGCGCCAGCAGCCCCGGGACTTGGGAGGAAAAACTGTTTTTT. Its protein is CASSPGTWEEKLFF.

J is TRBJ2-1 and V is TRBV7-7; no reliable D call. This CDR3 region has 13 residues. V lost 5 bases and J lost 5, with 10 bases in between. Germline CDR1 and CDR2: SSHAT and FNYEAQ (reference sequence). The DNA of the CDR3 is TGTGCCAGCAGCACCGACTTGAACAATGAGCAGTTCTTC. Translated: CASSTDLNNEQFF.

This clone was seen more than once but under ten times. The chain couples TRBV6-5 to TRBJ1-2, with 7 bases matching TRBD1. The CDR3 totals 12 residues. V lost 8 bases, J lost 6 bases, and 6 bases stayed unmatched. Germline V gene data show CDR1 as MNHEY and CDR2 as SVGAGI. The CDR3 is CASGRGLDGYTF. CDR3 nucleotide sequence: TGTGCCAGCGGAAGGGGGCTCGATGGCTACACCTTC.

The J gene is TRBJ2-1, the V gene TRBV6-1; tentatively, D is TRBD2 (6 bases). With 4 bases removed from V and 10 bases from J, the gap between germline ends came to 11 bases. Germline V gene sequence: CDR1 MNHNS, CDR2 SASEGT. The length of the CDR3 is 12 residues. In DNA form, the CDR3 reads TGTGCCAGCAGTGTCGGAGCGGGCGAGCAGTTCTTC. It is translated as CASSVGAGEQFF.